The 9 T cell receptor beta chains listed next were all sequenced from one sample in a study of neurological immune-mediated disorders. TCRdb re-derived calls from the 5' RACE reads in MiXCR, one entry per CDR3 protein. The sample lists approximately 38,000 distinct CDR3 sequences; around 10% were seen once. Sequencing was done on a sample of CD4+ T cells from blood. The receptor source for this set is a woman aged 25 to 39 with HTLV-1-associated myelopathy (HAM/TSP).

This clonotype was detected ten times or more. V usage is TRBV7-2 and J usage is TRBJ2-1; the D is unclear. This CDR3 has 16 residues. Per germline, CDR1 SGHTA and CDR2 FQGNSA. V dropped 2 bases and J dropped 5 bases, with 16 bases sitting between them. The CDR3 region is CASSLPPPARHNEQFF. The DNA of the CDR3 is TGTGCCAGCAGCTTACCCCCCCCAGCGAGACACAATGAGCAGTTCTTC.

This clonotype was picked up many times. The V call is TRBV7-6, the J call TRBJ2-3; a possible D gene is TRBD2 (6 bases). The CDR3 consists of 15 residues. V lost 5 bases to trimming and J lost 6 bases, with 18 bases between them. CDR1 is SGHVS, CDR2 FNYEAQ, per germline. The DNA for the CDR3 is TGTGCCAGCAGCACGGGACTCAACAGGAGGGATACGCAGTATTTT. Protein sequence: CASSTGLNRRDTQYF.

This clonotype is labeled as medium-sized (0.01 to 0.1%). The rearrangement joins TRBV6-5 to TRBJ1-5; 9 nucleotides match TRBD1. This CDR3 is 15 amino acids long. The V gene's germline CDR1 is MNHEY and CDR2 SVGAGI. J was trimmed by 7 bases and V by 6 bases; bases with no gene match: 10. The CDR3 is CASSPLTGGSQPQHF. The CDR3 DNA follows: TGTGCCAGCAGCCCGTTAACAGGGGGCTCCCAGCCCCAGCATTTT.

This clonotype was seen ten or more times. V usage is TRBV15 and J usage is TRBJ2-7; the match to TRBD1 covers 7 bases. CDR1 is LNHNV and CDR2 is YYDKDF in the germline V gene (reference sequence). Losses at the gene ends were 3 bases for V and 2 bases for J; bases not matched to a gene: 7. The CDR3 has 15 amino acids. The CDR3 DNA reads as TGTGCCACCAGCAGGGGCCTCGGACAGGCCTACGAGCAGTACTTC. It codes for CATSRGLGQAYEQYF.

There are many counts of this clonotype. V usage is TRBV12-3 or TRBV12-4 and J usage is TRBJ2-1, with 9 bases aligning to TRBD2. The CDR3 is 17 residues long. The ends lost 6 bases at V and 3 bases at J; junction bases unmatched: 12. As DNA, the CDR3 is TGTGCCAGCAGCGATATTGTCGGGCGGGGGGGCTACAATGAGCAGTTCTTC. It specifies CASSDIVGRGGYNEQFF.

The sample holds many counts of this clonotype. Written as DNA, the CDR3 is TGTGCCAGCAGCTTACGGGGACAGGGAGGCGAAAAACTGTTTTTT. Its translation: CASSLRGQGGEKLFF. This chain links TRBV7-2 with TRBJ1-4; 9 bases are a match to TRBD1. Trimming removed 2 bases from V and 8 bases from J; junction bases left unmatched: 6. Germline loops: CDR1 SGHTA, CDR2 FQGNSA. The CDR3 is 15 residues long.

This clonotype was counted at least ten times. V gene TRBV5-1 combines with J gene TRBJ1-3; possibly TRBD1 for D (5 bases). V lost 5 bases and J lost 0, with 9 bases in between. This CDR3 comprises 14 residues. Per the germline V gene, CDR1 is SGHRS and CDR2 is YFSETQ. The CDR3 sequence is CASRAGGSGNTIYF. CDR3 nucleotide sequence: TGCGCCAGCAGGGCTGGGGGCTCTGGAAACACCATATATTTT.

This clonotype was detected ten times or more. This rearrangement joins TRBV25-1 to TRBJ2-2; 12 bases are shared with TRBD2. Germline V gene data show CDR1 as MGHDK and CDR2 as SYGVNS. Germline trimming cut 1 base from V and 3 bases from J; bases unmatched to any gene: 6. The CDR3 has 18 residues. The CDR3 is CASSELSSGGADTGELFF. DNA of the CDR3: TGTGCCAGCAGTGAATTATCTAGCGGGGGGGCCGACACCGGGGAGCTGTTTTTT.

This clonotype was recorded many times. This chain connects TRBV7-2 to TRBJ2-1; perhaps TRBD1 as D (5 bases). The CDR3 has 11 residues. The germline V gene has CDR1 SGHTA and CDR2 FQGNSA. The V and J ends lost 6 bases and 12 bases respectively, with 12 bases between them. CDR3 coding DNA: TGTGCCAGCAGATCAGGGCCAGGGCAGTTCTTC. Its protein is CASRSGPGQFF.